This entry lists 5 T cell receptor beta chains sequenced from one sample in a study of blood T cell repertoires in COVID-19. Repertoires were generated with immunoSEQ multiplex PCR, while TCRdb's copy carries only in-frame clones and drops some. Altogether 100,000 to 150,000 clones are present, about 90% being singletons, with the ten largest covering more than 6%. Sequenced material: peripheral blood. Receptor source: a human donor in a cohort sampled during active COVID-19.

The chain carries TRBV7-9 and TRBJ2-6, with D uncertain. CDR3 size: 15 residues. In germline, CDR1 is SEHNR, CDR2 FQNEAQ (reference sequence). Trimming shortened V by 8 bases and J by 8 bases, and 19 bases separated the two germline ends. CDR3 in amino acids: CASDSGVPRTNVLTF. The CDR3 DNA reads TGTGCCAGCGACTCGGGTGTGCCAAGGACCAACGTCCTGACTTTC.

V usage is TRBV5-5 and J usage is TRBJ1-2, with 11 bases matching TRBD1. The junction had 8 bases not matched to a gene; V was cut back by 0 bases and J by 4 bases. The CDR3 sequence is 17 residues long. CDR1 and CDR2 (germline): SGHKS, YYEKEE (reference sequence). CDR3 in DNA: TGTGCCAGCAGCTTGGAGGACAGGGGGCTGCTTGGCTATGGCTACACCTTC. Translated: CASSLEDRGLLGYGYTF.

This clone appeared a single time. This rearrangement joins TRBV14 to TRBJ1-5; D possibly corresponds to TRBD1 (5 bases). Germline values: CDR1 SGHDN, CDR2 FVKESK. The length of the CDR3 is 14 residues. V was trimmed by 6 bases and J by 6 bases, leaving 15 bases between them. CDR3 DNA sequence: TGTGCCAGCAGTCGCAGGGTGACTCCTCAGCCCCAGCATTTT. It yields the protein CASSRRVTPQPQHF.

This clone turned up a few times. V gene TRBV29-1 combines with J gene TRBJ2-5, with TRBD2 matching 7 bases. This CDR3 spans 13 amino acids. The ends lost 7 bases at V and 2 bases at J; junction bases unmatched: 7. CDR1 is SQVTM and CDR2 is ANQGSEA in the germline V gene. CDR3 amino acids: CSAAQAGQETQYF. Written as DNA, the CDR3 is TGCAGCGCCGCCCAAGCGGGACAAGAGACCCAGTACTTC.

The V gene is TRBV27, the J gene TRBJ2-5; weak D call: TRBD2 (5 bases). The CDR3 is made up of 13 amino acids. With 2 bases removed from V and 7 bases from J, the gap between germline ends came to 11 bases. Looked up from germline, CDR1 is MNHEY and CDR2 is SMNVEV (reference sequence). The CDR3 nucleotides are TGTGCCAGCAGTTTAGCCCACGAGGGGACCCAGTACTTC. This sequence encodes CASSLAHEGTQYF.